This TCR beta chain was profiled in a study of cytomegalovirus exposure and HLA in healthy donors (dated by TCRdb to 2017 to 2019). For context, the study as a whole: An earlier analysis of fewer than 750 of the donors reported approximately 300 Gb of sequence data and around 110 million unique TCR beta sequences obtained from 180 million or so T cells. Roughly 300 gigabases of sequencing data and 80 million or so unique TCR sequences were included in an early release covering 550 to 650 HLA-typed donors. Among the roughly 400 genotyped donors, about 83% belonged to the genetic ancestry cluster associated with self-reported Caucasian donors. The study aimed to test whether signatures of past pathogen exposure could be identified by cataloging public T cell receptors. The study profiled the T cell repertoires of hundreds of subjects by immunosequencing and related them to cytomegalovirus serostatus. In addition to the first cohort of several hundred subjects, a separate validation cohort of 100 to 150 different subjects was used. To predict cytomegalovirus infection status, the study brought together high-throughput TCR immunosequencing, statistical association of individual TCRs with disease status, and machine learning. A later analysis re-examined previously published TCR beta repertoires from hundreds of donors and added high-resolution HLA genotyping to investigate patterns of TCR occurrence. The later analysis used no new phenotypic data to find candidate immune exposures, relying instead on TCR beta sequences and their occurrence across donors. To decide whether each TCR beta V gene segment behaved as functional or pseudogenic, an earlier analysis of 587 of the donors relied on high-throughput TCR beta sequencing. Donor age, sex, ethnicity and CMV serostatus were compiled alongside the repertoire data. In a later genetic analysis, genome-wide SNP genotypes for about 55% of the 666 donors were used, and that subset was treated as a discovery cohort. Every discovery cohort repertoire had been produced on one sequencing platform. Class I and class II HLA loci were covered by the typing at four-digit resolution. Typing coverage differed by locus: A, B, C, DRB1 and DQB1 were typed in roughly 629-630 donors, DQA1 in about 500, DPA1 in 600 to 610, and DPB1 in roughly 470. Roughly five DR-DQ haplotypes were handled as single units for association and clustering because linkage in the cohort was strong. Among 398 genotyped donors of the cohort, an average of around 240,000 unique TCR beta nucleotide sequences were sequenced per donor, approximately 20% of them non-productive.

The germline V gene (reference sequence) yields SSHAT for CDR1 and FNYEAQ for CDR2. CDR3 length: 17 amino acids, cysteine to phenylalanine. CDR3 DNA is the only sequence kept; it has 51 bases, read in frame from the first base. Germline trimming: 5 bases from V, 0 bases from J; junction bases outside gene matches: 10. This clone was detected only a few times. No cognate antigen has been identified for it. Per-base quality was not reported, and no clone a single base away is much larger than it. The library came from the immunoSEQ multiplex PCR assay. A mixture of 60 forward primers for TCR Vbeta segments and 13 reverse primers for TCR Jbeta segments was used in the multiplex PCR. The CDR3 region of rearranged TCR beta genes was amplified from genomic DNA by a multiplex PCR assay. The amplified TCR beta libraries were sequenced on the Illumina HiSeq System as 87-base-pair reads. As for the original processing: In a later analysis, roughly 80 million unique TCR beta chains were counted across the 666 repertoires, and approximately 11 million of these chains were shared by at least two donors. A nearest-neighbor algorithm error-corrected the raw reads and collapsed the reads into unique sequences, merging closely related sequences to remove PCR and sequencing errors. Alignment of CDR3 sequences to IMGT reference sequences was used to assign V, D and J gene segments. For a sequence to be retained, a match of at least six nucleotides to both a V gene segment and a J gene segment was required. A rearrangement was called productive if the CDR3 had no stop codons and remained in frame with V and J, and every other rearrangement was called non-productive. CDR3 was defined according to IMGT convention as the region running from the second conserved V-encoded cysteine to the conserved J-encoded phenylalanine. The earlier analysis of about 500 of the donors excluded sequences that lacked an unambiguous match to a single V gene segment. An earlier analysis of over 450 of the donors classified V segments as functional when productive rearrangements were above 56.7% and as segregating when the standard deviation between donors was above 5%. A statistical classification framework was built for diagnosing cytomegalovirus status from the catalog of TCR beta chain sequences. In a later analysis, TCR nucleotide sequences were compared against IMGT/GENE-DB human TR gene sequences so that V and J genes could be assigned. The TCRdist pipeline was used in a later analysis to assign CDR3 sequences and most-parsimonious VDJ recombination scenarios. In a later analysis, each TCR beta chain was defined by its CDR3 amino acid sequence together with its V-gene family, and reads lacking a unique V-gene family were excluded. In a later analysis, some 600 highly shared, low-generation-probability nucleotide sequences were removed to address suspected cross-contamination and a sequencing artifact. In a later analysis, a clonal expansion index was calculated for each public chain from normalized within-repertoire ranks of inferred template counts. In a later analysis, generation probabilities were computed with a VDJ recombination model fitted to out-of-frame rearrangements, and the resulting probabilities were checked against IGoR. In a later analysis, TCR-TCR, TCR-HLA and TCR-CMV co-occurrence was scored with hypergeometric tests, and a repertoire-size bias correction was applied to TCR pairs. In a later analysis, false discovery rates were estimated by permuting HLA or CMV assignments 20 times. A later analysis grouped co-occurring TCRs with DBSCAN, adding TCRdist sequence similarity when clustering within HLA-allele-positive subsets. For co-occurrence clustering, repertoires with fewer than 30,000 or more than 120,000 public chains were excluded, along with about five repertoires with anomalous nucleotide sharing. Held by TCRdb, this immuneACCESS table contains in-frame sequences only and omits some clones. Under half of the omission traces to an unresolved V gene where checked; the cause of the rest is unknown. The V and J calls and the clone size are those of that table, but D and trimming were determined from the DNA. Counted in this sample were over 100,000 clones; about 70% of them appeared once. The top ten clones comprise 4.8% of the sample.

The cohort comprised fewer than 700 healthy bone marrow donors. Cohort members were all nominally healthy when sampled, although unrecorded immune exposures were likely present. The donor was CMV seropositive and was included in the group of 270 or so seropositive cohort members. Every donor gave a peripheral blood sample, and the peripheral blood mononuclear cells from that sample were used for TCR beta sequencing. The Qiagen DNeasy Blood Extraction Kit was used to extract genomic DNA from the blood cell samples. Beyond this particular receptor, the publication reports: The authors suggested that the approach could potentially be extended to other disease states and immunological phenotypes. A cluster of highly shared sequence variants was judged likely to be a technical artifact of the sequencing pipeline. A later analysis reported that several top co-occurrence clusters appeared linked to parvovirus B19, influenza, CMV and Epstein-Barr virus. In a later analysis, HLA-associated TCR beta chains were found to be more clonally expanded and to have lower generation probabilities than equally common non-associated chains. In a later genetic analysis, a missense DCLRE1C variant was associated with V-gene and J-gene trimming of TCR beta chains, and the association was replicated in an independent cohort. A later analysis found that most CMV-associated TCR beta chains appeared HLA-restricted, with HLA associations seemingly driven largely by CMV exposure. A later analysis associated 16,951 TCR beta sequences with specific HLA alleles at a false discovery rate of 0.05. Broadly in line with IMGT annotations, most TCR beta V segments showed up in productive rearrangements about 87% or about 30% of the time in an earlier analysis of a few hundred of the donors. The study listed 150 to 200 TCR beta chains as associated with cytomegalovirus. While some public TCRs were present in many individuals, most TCR sequences turned up only very rarely across donors. In vitro tests confirmed that a few of the cytomegalovirus-associated TCR beta chains recognize cytomegalovirus antigens. Some IMGT-functional V segments, including TRBV6-2 and TRBV6-3, could not be told apart with the 87-base-pair reads, so those segments were excluded. When HLA alleles, especially DR and DQ, strongly co-occurred, attributing TCR associations to individual alleles was difficult. Because HLA typing was unavailable for some donors at each locus, only the typed subset was used in association tests. The earlier analysis of 450 to 700 of the donors excluded some 16 rarely observed V segments, including chromosome 9 orphons, because counts were too low. Immune exposure information for the cohort was limited to CMV serostatus. In a later analysis, the rate of TCR association differed among HLA loci, with DRB1 alleles having the most associated TCRs and HLA-C alleles having the fewest. Cytomegalovirus status was reported to be diagnosed by the classifier with high specificity and sensitivity in both the original and validation cohorts. A later genetic analysis reported fewer N-insertions in productive TCRs among donors in an Asian-associated ancestry cluster than the approximately 700-donor mean. A further reported finding was that TCR beta sequences accurately predicted the HLA-A and HLA-B alleles for most subjects in the first cohort. Sequencing depth was assumed to be roughly uniform across donors in the presence/absence analyses, though that assumption may not hold. Correlated functional status among segregating V segments might be attributable to linkage disequilibrium, but an unknown experimental factor could not be ruled out. The cohort was sequenced for TCR beta chains only, and without alpha or paired-chain data the features that could be detected were limited.

Sequenced material: PBMCs. The V and J genes are TRBV7-7 and TRBJ2-3; 8 junctional bases match TRBD2. This TCR was recovered from a man aged 25-45 years in good health and CMV-seropositive. CDR3 sequence: CASSPVRAGVSTDTQYF. The DNA reads TGTGCCAGCAGCCCGGTCCGAGCGGGGGTGAGCACAGATACGCAGTATTTT.